This T cell receptor (beta chain) was sequenced during a study of CD8 T cells in Susac syndrome. The CDR3 consists of 21 residues. Between the trimmed V and J ends, which lost 7 bases and 1 base, there was a span of 34 bases. CD8+ and CD4+ T cells were negatively isolated; TEMRA cells were FACS-enriched. Random hexamers were used to reverse transcribe an amount of 0.5 to 1 ug RNA. An immunoSEQ multiplex PCR amplified TCR beta CDR3 over 54 Vbeta and 13 Jbeta. TCRdb reprocessed the immunoSEQ multiplex PCR reads with MiXCR, giving one entry per CDR3 protein. The table lists some 300,000 distinct CDR3 sequences, 65% to 90% of them singletons.

This chain joins TRBV23-1 and TRBJ2-5; D is undetermined. TRBV23-1 counts as an open reading frame of uncertain function. The source material was CD8+ T cells from PBMCs. The origin of this receptor is a human donor with multiple sclerosis. The CDR3 coding sequence is TGCGCCAGCAAGGAGAAGGGTCTTTCCCGCAAAACGTCCCACTCCCAAGAGACCCAGTACTTC. Translation gives CASKEKGLSRKTSHSQETQYF.